Below, 30 T cell receptor beta chains from the same sample are listed, as sequenced in a study of human T cells and chemical hapten exposure. Time point in this sample: patch test 3, about 24 weeks after DPC sensitization. Indicated treatment: therapeutic diphenylcyclopropenone sensitization with weekly scalp DPC. TCRdb fed the RACE reads into MiXCR, producing one record per CDR3 protein. The sample has roughly 200,000 distinct CDR3 sequences, about 25% seen once. Sequencing used whole blood, obtained in connection with sensitization to the hapten diphenylcyclopropenone (DPC). All receptors derive from a woman between 40 and 55 years old with alopecia areata. Some clones in this sample may be carry-over from other donors' samples.

At least ten counts were recorded for this clonotype. The chain is built from TRBV28 and TRBJ2-3; D is tentatively TRBD1 or TRBD2 (5 bases each). This CDR3 has 14 residues. Trimming removed 3 bases at V and 2 bases at J, with 9 bases between. The germline V gene encodes CDR1 MDHEN and CDR2 SYDVKM. The CDR3 reads CASSFPGATDTQYF. The CDR3 nucleotides are TGTGCCAGCAGTTTCCCCGGGGCCACAGATACGCAGTATTTT.

The chain is built from TRBV6-5 and TRBJ2-5; 9 bases align to TRBD1. Germline CDR1 MNHEY, CDR2 SVGAGI. Unmatched junction bases numbered 4, after V lost 4 bases and J lost 4 bases. The CDR3 has 14 residues. The DNA of the CDR3 is TGTGCCAGCAGTTCCATACAGGGGGCAGAGACCCAGTACTTC. Encoded protein: CASSSIQGAETQYF.

The chain joins TRBV7-2 to TRBJ2-7; D is uncertain. Per germline, CDR1 SGHTA and CDR2 FQGNSA. Trimming left V 4 bases short and J 2 bases short, with 9 bases between. The CDR3 covers 13 residues. Written as DNA, the CDR3 is TGTGCCAGCAGCTACAGTGAAACCTACGAGCAGTACTTC. Translation: CASSYSETYEQYF.

This clonotype appeared many times. The genes are TRBV20-1 and TRBJ1-1; D is undetermined. The length of the CDR3 is 15 residues. Germline CDR1 is DFQATT and CDR2 is SNEGSKA (reference sequence). The V gene lost 0 bases and the J gene lost 0 bases, with 11 bases spanning the gap. The CDR3 nucleotides are TGCAGTGCTAGAGATCAAATGGCAGTGAACACTGAAGCTTTCTTT. Translating gives CSARDQMAVNTEAFF.

This chain connects TRBV27 to TRBJ2-5; D gene uncertain. Trimming took off 6 bases at V and 12 bases at J, with 20 bases between the two ends. Germline loops: CDR1 MNHEY, CDR2 SMNVEV (reference sequence). This CDR3 contains 13 residues. CDR3 residues: CASSGRIQRIEYF. The CDR3 DNA is TGTGCCAGCAGCGGACGGATTCAACGGATTGAGTACTTC.

The rearrangement links TRBV27 to TRBJ1-6; 7 bases align to TRBD1. Germline-derived CDR1 and CDR2 are MNHEY and SMNVEV (reference sequence). The junction had 6 bases not matched to a gene; V was cut back by 3 bases and J by 10 bases. The CDR3 loop spans 14 amino acids. The CDR3 sequence is CASSLEGARSPLHF. The CDR3 DNA sequence: TGTGCCAGCAGTTTGGAGGGGGCGAGGTCACCCCTCCACTTT.

The chain carries TRBV4-1 and TRBJ2-3; 10 positions match TRBD2. The CDR3 consists of 16 residues. Germline V lookup: CDR1 MGHRA, CDR2 YSYEKL. With 0 bases clipped from V and 4 bases from J, the junction kept 4 bases outside the gene matches. CDR3 protein: CASSQDSSGRSDTQYF. DNA for the CDR3: TGCGCCAGCAGCCAAGATAGTAGCGGGAGGTCAGATACGCAGTATTTT.

This clonotype appeared a few times. The V and J genes are TRBV25-1 and TRBJ2-5, with D uncertain. The length of the CDR3 is 13 residues. CDR1 is MGHDK and CDR2 is SYGVNS in the germline V gene. The germline V and J ends were trimmed by 3 bases and 1 base, with 6 bases remaining between them. DNA of the CDR3: TGTGCCAGCAGTGACCCCTTCCAAGAGACCCAGTACTTC. It yields the protein CASSDPFQETQYF.

This clonotype was seen a handful of times. This chain joins TRBV6-5 and TRBJ2-7, with 8 bases matching TRBD2. The trim removed 6 bases at V and 2 bases at J, leaving 9 bases unmatched. Looked up from germline, CDR1 is MNHEY and CDR2 is SVGAGI. The CDR3 is 15 residues long. The DNA of the CDR3 is TGTGCCAGCAGAACTAGCGGAGCGGGCCCCTACGAGCAGTACTTC. Amino acid sequence: CASRTSGAGPYEQYF.

The chain uses TRBV6-6 and TRBJ1-3; D perhaps matches TRBD1 (6 bases). This CDR3 contains 14 residues. V gave up 4 bases and J gave up 4 bases, with 11 bases separating them. Looked up from germline, CDR1 is MNHNY and CDR2 is SVGAGI (reference sequence). CDR3 sequence: CASSSPGDGNTIYF. The CDR3 DNA sequence: TGTGCCAGCAGTTCCCCAGGGGACGGAAACACCATATATTTT.

The V call is TRBV30, the J call TRBJ2-2, with D perhaps being TRBD1 or TRBD2 (5 bases each). Germline values: CDR1 GTSNPN, CDR2 SVGIG (reference sequence). The CDR3 sequence is 15 residues long. The V and J ends lost 8 bases and 2 bases respectively, with 18 bases between them. This CDR3 is CAHTVGPINTGELFF. Written as DNA, the CDR3 is TGTGCCCACACCGTGGGACCGATTAACACCGGGGAGCTGTTTTTT.

This clonotype has more than one count but fewer than ten. This sequence joins TRBV9 and TRBJ2-2, with unresolved D. This CDR3 has 15 residues. Per germline, CDR1 SGDLS and CDR2 YYNGEE. V lost 1 base to trimming and J lost 4 bases, with 11 bases between them. The CDR3 region has the DNA TGTGCCAGCAGCGTACAGGCCTCAAGCACCGGGGAGCTGTTTTTT. Translation gives CASSVQASSTGELFF.

V gene TRBV7-2 combines with J gene TRBJ1-1; D remains ambiguous. CDR1 and CDR2 from the germline V gene are SGHTA and FQGNSA. The CDR3 is 12 amino acids. Trimming stripped 5 bases from V and 6 bases from J, with 10 bases between. The CDR3 nucleotides are TGTGCCAGCAGCCCTTTGGTCGCTGAAGCTTTCTTT. Protein product: CASSPLVAEAFF.

The rearrangement joins TRBV4-2 to TRBJ1-2, with D perhaps matching TRBD1 (6 bases). CDR1 LGHNA and CDR2 YNFKEQ come from the germline V gene. V was pared by 4 bases and J by 8 bases, with 23 bases between. The CDR3 contains 16 residues. CDR3 DNA sequence: TGTGCCAGCAGCCGAGAACTCAAGGGGGGAGTCGACGGCTACACCTTC. Amino acid sequence: CASSRELKGGVDGYTF.

This clonotype appeared once. The rearrangement uses TRBV7-2 and TRBJ2-1, with a tentative D call TRBD2 (6 bases). Trimming took 1 base from V and 8 from J, leaving 21 bases between them. The CDR3 is 17 residues long. Germline V gives CDR1 SGHTA, CDR2 FQGNSA. The CDR3 DNA reads TGTGCCAGCAGCTTAGTGTTCAGAGCGGGCGCCCCGGATGAGCAGTTCTTC. Its translation: CASSLVFRAGAPDEQFF.

V is TRBV9 and J is TRBJ2-7, with D maybe TRBD1 (6 bases). The germline CDR1 and CDR2 sequences are SGDLS and YYNGEE. V was shortened by 4 bases and J by 7 bases, with 21 bases between the two germline ends. The CDR3 is 15 amino acids. CDR3 in DNA: TGTGCCAGCAGCCCAGGGGTGCCGGGAACTACGGAGCAGTACTTC. Amino acid sequence: CASSPGVPGTTEQYF.

This clonotype was seen repeatedly, ten times or more. This rearrangement joins TRBV27 to TRBJ2-7, with D hard to call. V lost 6 bases and J lost 6, with 18 bases in between. This CDR3 is built from 14 residues. CDR1 and CDR2 from the germline V gene are MNHEY and SMNVEV (reference sequence). This CDR3 is CASRPMRLLGEQYF. The CDR3 DNA is TGTGCCAGCAGGCCGATGAGGCTTCTGGGCGAGCAGTACTTC.

This chain connects TRBV7-2 to TRBJ2-1; the D gene is possibly TRBD2 (6 bases). The length of the CDR3 is 15 residues. In germline, CDR1 is SGHTA, CDR2 FQGNSA. Between the trimmed V and J ends, which lost 5 bases and 7 bases, there was a span of 18 bases. DNA for the CDR3: TGTGCCAGCAGCCGGGACTCCAATCATGGGAATGAGCAGTTCTTC. Its translation: CASSRDSNHGNEQFF.

There are a few counts of this clonotype. J is TRBJ2-5 and V is TRBV20-1; 7 positions match TRBD2. CDR1 DFQATT and CDR2 SNEGSKA come from the germline V gene (reference sequence). V shed 0 bases, J shed 3 bases, and the junction held 7 bases outside the gene matches. The CDR3 is 15 amino acids. The CDR3 nucleotides are TGCAGTGCTAGAGATGCGCGGGAGCCTAAAGAGACCCAGTACTTC. Its protein product is CSARDAREPKETQYF.

This clonotype occurred a few times. CDR3 DNA sequence: TGTGCCAGCAGCCCCCAACGACGTGACGAAAAACTGTTTTTT. This gives the protein CASSPQRRDEKLFF. This rearrangement joins TRBV7-8 to TRBJ1-4; no clear D gene. With 5 bases removed from V and 8 bases from J, the gap between germline ends came to 15 bases. CDR3 length: 14 residues. Germline V gives CDR1 SGHVS, CDR2 FQNEAQ. Based on the CDR3 plus reference TRBV7-8 and TRBJ1-4, the full variable domain is GAGVSQSPRYKVAKRGQDVALRCDPISGHVSLFWYQQALGQGPEFLTYFQNEAQLDKSGLPSDRFFAERPEGSVSTLKIQRTQQEDSAVYLCASSPQRRDEKLFFGSGTQLSVL.

The chain recombines TRBV10-3 with TRBJ2-7; D ambiguous. The CDR3 consists of 15 residues. The germline V and J ends were trimmed by 3 bases and 3 bases, with 15 bases remaining between them. Germline loops: CDR1 ENHRY, CDR2 SYGVKD. The DNA of the CDR3 is TGTGCCATCAGTGACACCCGAGGTCTCCTCTACGAGCAGTACTTC. Translation gives CAISDTRGLLYEQYF.

There are a few counts of this clonotype. The chain has TRBV6-2 or TRBV6-3 and TRBJ2-4; D might be TRBD2 (6 bases). CDR1 is MNHEY and CDR2 is SVGEGT in the germline V gene. Trimming removed 2 bases at V and 8 bases at J, with 16 bases between. The CDR3 has 15 residues. CDR3 nucleotides: TGTGCCAGCAGTTACAACCCCCCCGGGGAGGACATTCAGTACTTC. This gives the protein CASSYNPPGEDIQYF.

The gene calls are TRBV15 and TRBJ2-7, with D uncertain. The CDR3 spans 13 residues. The V gene's germline CDR1 is LNHNV and CDR2 YYDKDF (reference sequence). With 6 bases removed from V and 4 bases from J, the gap between germline ends came to 13 bases. CDR3 region: CATSQETLYEQYF. The CDR3 bases are TGTGCCACCAGTCAAGAGACACTTTACGAGCAGTACTTC.

This clonotype was counted only a few times. The chain employs TRBV11-2 and TRBJ2-3; D not certain. Germline loops: CDR1 SGHAT, CDR2 FQNNGV. The CDR3 loop spans 15 amino acids. The V and J ends lost 1 base and 5 bases respectively, with 13 bases between them. The CDR3 loop is CASSLAPGPGDTQYF. DNA of the CDR3: TGTGCCAGCAGCTTAGCTCCTGGGCCGGGAGATACGCAGTATTTT.

The CDR3 reads CSVEGAVNTEAFF. CDR3 DNA: TGCAGCGTTGAAGGGGCAGTGAACACTGAAGCTTTCTTT. This rearrangement joins TRBV29-1 to TRBJ1-1; D unclear. The CDR3 spans 13 residues. V lost 1 base, J lost 0 bases, and 6 bases lay in between. Germline-derived CDR1 and CDR2 are SQVTM and ANQGSEA.

The chain links TRBV4-3 to TRBJ2-1; 8 nucleotides agree with TRBD2. The trim removed 3 bases at V and 0 bases at J, leaving 4 bases unmatched. Germline V gives CDR1 LGHNA, CDR2 YSLEER. The CDR3 covers 16 residues. DNA of the CDR3: TGCGCCAGCAGCCAGGCGGGACTAGGCTCCTACAATGAGCAGTTCTTC. Translation gives CASSQAGLGSYNEQFF.

This chain joins TRBV7-3 and TRBJ2-4, with a tentative D call TRBD1 (5 bases). Trimming took off 3 bases at V and 6 bases at J, with 9 bases between the two ends. In germline, CDR1 is SGHTA, CDR2 FQGTGA. The CDR3 length is 13 residues. This CDR3 reads CASSFDRGNIQYF. The CDR3 bases are TGTGCCAGCAGCTTCGACAGAGGAAACATTCAGTACTTC.

This rearrangement joins TRBV7-2 to TRBJ2-7; D gene ambiguous. Between the trimmed V and J ends, which lost 5 bases and 3 bases, there was a span of 8 bases. The CDR3 covers 12 residues. The germline V gene encodes CDR1 SGHTA and CDR2 FQGNSA. The CDR3 DNA is TGTGCCAGCAGCCCAGCCTTCTACGAGCAGTACTTC. Translation gives CASSPAFYEQYF.

The CDR3 coding sequence is TGTGCCAGCAGGAAAGCTAGCGGTGAGCAGTTCTTC. This encodes CASRKASGEQFF. The chain couples TRBV6-2 or TRBV6-3 to TRBJ2-1, with 7 positions matching TRBD2. Germline-derived CDR1 and CDR2 are MNHEY and SVGEGT. Losses at the gene ends were 6 bases for V and 9 bases for J; bases not matched to a gene: 5. The CDR3 extends over 12 amino acids.

The table lists this clonotype with a few counts. This chain uses TRBV29-1 with TRBJ2-2; possibly TRBD2 for D (5 bases). Germline V gene data show CDR1 as SQVTM and CDR2 as ANQGSEA. Deletions cut 7 bases from V and 3 bases from J, with 9 bases between. The CDR3 contains 12 residues. CDR3 nucleotide sequence: TGCAGCGGCAAGGGAGACACCGGGGAGCTGTTTTTT. Its protein product is CSGKGDTGELFF.